These 5 T cell receptor beta chains came from one sample sequenced in a study of blood T cell repertoires in COVID-19. TCRdb's table, derived via immunoSEQ multiplex PCR, lists solely in-frame clones and lacks some. The repertoire includes under 85,000 clones, 84% of them detected once, and 3.5% to 4% sits in the top ten. The specimen was peripheral blood. These receptors came from a man aged 50-59 years with acute or convalescent COVID-19.

The chain is built from TRBV3-1 (or the pseudogene TRBV3-2) and TRBJ2-1; 15 bases align to TRBD2. V was pared by 1 base and J by 8 bases, with 0 bases of the junction left unmatched. The CDR3 runs to 15 residues. CDR1 is LGHDT, CDR2 YNNKEL, per germline (reference sequence). The CDR3 DNA reads as TGTGCCAGCAGCCAAGGGACTAGCGGGAGGGATGAGCAGTTCTTC. Protein: CASSQGTSGRDEQFF.

Note on this clone: No conserved phenylalanine or tryptophan ends this CDR3, so it is likely a read error. Because the CDR3's place on the DNA is in doubt, the DNA is left out and the CDR3 is given as listed by TCRdb. V is TRBV25-1 and J is TRBJ2-3; TRBD2, the table's D call, was not compared with the DNA. Per the germline V gene, CDR1 is MGHDK and CDR2 is SYGVNS. The CDR3 is 10 amino acids long, termini counted. The CDR3 reads CASSESDWNL.

The V call is TRBV7-3, the J call TRBJ2-1; 7 positions agree with TRBD2. The germline V gene encodes CDR1 SGHTA and CDR2 FQGTGA. The CDR3 sequence is 14 residues long. V lost 4 bases and J lost 9; bases outside the gene matches: 9. In nucleotides, the CDR3 is TGTGCCAGCAGCTACAAGACCTGGGGGGGTGAGCAGTTCTTC. Amino acids: CASSYKTWGGEQFF.

The genes are TRBV4-1 and TRBJ2-7, with D perhaps TRBD2 (6 bases). Germline lookup yields CDR1 MGHRA and CDR2 YSYEKL. CDR3 length equals 15 residues. V gave up 4 bases and J gave up 2 bases, with 15 bases separating them. The DNA for the CDR3 is TGCGCCAGCAGCCGAATAGGACTAACCCCCTACGAGCAGTACTTC. Its translation: CASSRIGLTPYEQYF.

The V gene is TRBV24-1, the J gene TRBJ2-1; D is possibly TRBD1 (5 bases). Trimming cost V 4 bases and J 4 bases, with 19 bases left between them. Germline V gene data show CDR1 as KGHDR and CDR2 as SFDVKD. The CDR3 totals 17 residues. The CDR3 spells CATSEPSPPGAYNEQFF. CDR3 bases: TGTGCCACCAGTGAACCCAGCCCCCCTGGGGCTTACAATGAGCAGTTCTTC.